The clone carrying this T cell receptor beta chain appeared a single time. Its antigen remains unknown. The sample belongs to a study of monozygotic twins with cystic fibrosis. Across the study: Library input was about 3.3 micrograms of fragmented DNA, with roughly 15 PCR cycles.

Sequenced by immunoSEQ multiplex PCR; TCRdb stores in-frame clones only, minus some. Here the sample spans some 15,000 clones, about 85% being singletons. This CDR3 comprises 15 residues. Deletions cut 5 bases from V and 4 bases from J, with 17 bases between. Germline V CDR1 and CDR2: KGHSH, LQKENI. Study-wide points: Monozygotic CF twins shared more identical nucleotide clonotypes than unrelated patients. J usage was most co-twin-similar in 8 of 16 pairs, V in 13. Low clonality (median 0.0095) suggested a mostly naive repertoire.

The V gene is TRBV18, the J gene TRBJ1-2, with a possible D match to TRBD1 (5 bases). Sequencing input: blood. The source is a boy younger than 18 with cystic fibrosis. Here the CDR3 reads CASSKTAHQIYGYTF. The CDR3 DNA follows: TGTGCCAGCTCAAAGACAGCCCACCAAATCTATGGCTACACCTTC.